This TCR beta chain was found in a study of control samples from healthy donors and cancer patients. Clones were read by immunoSEQ multiplex PCR, and TCRdb kept only the in-frame ones, dropping some. In the table there are roughly 370,000 clones, 75% to 95% of which are singletons. The CDR3 sequence is 14 residues long. Germline V gene sequence: CDR1 LGHDT, CDR2 YNNKEL (reference sequence). V lost 0 bases and J lost 7, with 9 bases in between. The sequence was collected from a man aged 35-49 years with head and neck cancer. This chain uses TRBV3-1 (or the pseudogene TRBV3-2) with TRBJ1-4; D is unresolved. The sequencing sample was made of PBMCs. In DNA, the CDR3 is TGTGCCAGCAGCCAAGATCCCTCTAGTGAAAAACTGTTTTTT. Translation gives CASSQDPSSEKLFF.